This record covers a single TCR beta chain. The sample belongs to a study of blood T cell repertoires in COVID-19. Study at large: PBMCs, B-cell-depleted T cells, or T cells provided the cDNA or gDNA that made up the material.

This CDR3 contains 15 residues. Germline lookup yields CDR1 LNHDA and CDR2 SQIVND (reference sequence). The V end was cut by 2 bases, the J end by 3 bases, with 11 bases between. In the original processing: Amplifying reference gene primers gave estimates of nucleated cell counts. Clones were sequenced by immunoSEQ multiplex PCR, and TCRdb holds only the in-frame ones, with some missing. That table supplies the V and J calls and clone size; D and trimming were determined from the DNA. Here the sample spans some 180,000 clones, almost 85% being singletons. Patients of the Seattle cohort, enrolled during active infection, were followed longitudinally.

The TCR originated in an elderly woman with COVID-19, enrolled during active disease. This chain connects TRBV19 to TRBJ1-5; D might be TRBD1 (5 bases). Material for sequencing was peripheral blood. The DNA for the CDR3 is TGTGCCAGTAGTATAATGGGGCAGAACAATCAGCCCCAGCATTTT. Protein sequence: CASSIMGQNNQPQHF.